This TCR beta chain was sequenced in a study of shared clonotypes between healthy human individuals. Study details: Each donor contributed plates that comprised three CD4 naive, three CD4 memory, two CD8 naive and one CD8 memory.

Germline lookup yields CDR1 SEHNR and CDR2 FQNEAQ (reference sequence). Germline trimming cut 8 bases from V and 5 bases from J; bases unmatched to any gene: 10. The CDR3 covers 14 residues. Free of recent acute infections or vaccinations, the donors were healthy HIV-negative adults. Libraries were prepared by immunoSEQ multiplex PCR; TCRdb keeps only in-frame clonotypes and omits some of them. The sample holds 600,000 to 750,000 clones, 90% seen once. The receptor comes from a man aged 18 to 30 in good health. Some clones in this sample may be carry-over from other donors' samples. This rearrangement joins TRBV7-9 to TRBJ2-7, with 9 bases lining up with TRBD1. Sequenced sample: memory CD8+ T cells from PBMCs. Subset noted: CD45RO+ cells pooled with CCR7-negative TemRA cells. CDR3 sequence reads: CASSTGGLAHEQYF. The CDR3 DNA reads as TGTGCCAGCTCAACAGGGGGCCTAGCCCACGAGCAGTACTTC.